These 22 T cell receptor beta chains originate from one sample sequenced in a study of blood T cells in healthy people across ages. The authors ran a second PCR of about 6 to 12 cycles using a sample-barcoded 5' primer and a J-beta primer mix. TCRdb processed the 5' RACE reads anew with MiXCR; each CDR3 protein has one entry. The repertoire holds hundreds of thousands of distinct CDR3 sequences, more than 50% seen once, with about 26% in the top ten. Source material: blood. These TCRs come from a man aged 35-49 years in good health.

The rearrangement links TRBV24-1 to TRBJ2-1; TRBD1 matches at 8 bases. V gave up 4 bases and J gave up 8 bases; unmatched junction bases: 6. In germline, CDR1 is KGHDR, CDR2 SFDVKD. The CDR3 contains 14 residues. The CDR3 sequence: CATSETGGIDEQFF. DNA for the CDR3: TGTGCCACCAGTGAAACAGGGGGAATAGATGAGCAGTTCTTC.

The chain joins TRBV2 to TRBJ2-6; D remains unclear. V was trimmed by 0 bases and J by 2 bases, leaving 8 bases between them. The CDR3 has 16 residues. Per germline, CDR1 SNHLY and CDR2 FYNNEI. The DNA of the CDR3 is TGTGCCAGCAGTGAAGCTAAACCTACTGGGGCCAACGTCCTGACTTTC. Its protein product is CASSEAKPTGANVLTF.

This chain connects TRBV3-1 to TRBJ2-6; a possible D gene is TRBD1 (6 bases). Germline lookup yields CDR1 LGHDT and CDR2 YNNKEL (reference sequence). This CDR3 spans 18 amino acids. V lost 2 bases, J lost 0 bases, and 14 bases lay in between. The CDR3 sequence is CASSQRYRVISGANVLTF. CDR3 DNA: TGTGCCAGCAGCCAAAGATACAGGGTTATCTCTGGGGCCAACGTCCTGACTTTC.

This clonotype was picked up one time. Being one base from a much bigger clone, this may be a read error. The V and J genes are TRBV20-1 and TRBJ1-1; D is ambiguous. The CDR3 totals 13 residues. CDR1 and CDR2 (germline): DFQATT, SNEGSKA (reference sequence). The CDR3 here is CSAPQGDHTEVFF. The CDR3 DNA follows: TGCAGTGCCCCACAAGGTGATCACACTGAAGTTTTCTTT.

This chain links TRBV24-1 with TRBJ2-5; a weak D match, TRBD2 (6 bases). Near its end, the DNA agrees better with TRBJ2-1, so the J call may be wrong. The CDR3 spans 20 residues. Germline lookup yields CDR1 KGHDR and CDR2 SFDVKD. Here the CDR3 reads CATSDLRGRGGPSNQETQFF. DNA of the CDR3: TGTGCCACCAGTGATTTGCGTGGGCGGGGAGGACCTAGTAACCAAGAGACCCAGTTCTTC.

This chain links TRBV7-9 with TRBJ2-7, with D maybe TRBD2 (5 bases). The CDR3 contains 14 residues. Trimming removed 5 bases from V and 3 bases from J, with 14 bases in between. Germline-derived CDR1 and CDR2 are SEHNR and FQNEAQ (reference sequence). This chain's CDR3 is CASSPPEDLYEQYF. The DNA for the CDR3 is TGTGCCAGCAGCCCGCCGGAGGACCTCTACGAGCAGTACTTC.

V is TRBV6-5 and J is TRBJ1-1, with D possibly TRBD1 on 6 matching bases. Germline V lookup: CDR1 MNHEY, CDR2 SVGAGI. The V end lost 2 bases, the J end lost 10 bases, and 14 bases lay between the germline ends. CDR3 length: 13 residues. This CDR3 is CASSYRRDIGAFF. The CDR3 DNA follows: TGTGCCAGCAGTTACCGCCGGGACATCGGAGCTTTCTTT.

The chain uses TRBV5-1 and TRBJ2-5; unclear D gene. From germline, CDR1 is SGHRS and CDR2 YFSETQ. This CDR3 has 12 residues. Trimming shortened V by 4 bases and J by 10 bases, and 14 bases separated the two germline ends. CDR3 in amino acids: CASSRTRYYQYF. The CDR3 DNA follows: TGCGCCAGCAGCCGAACGCGCTATTACCAGTACTTC.

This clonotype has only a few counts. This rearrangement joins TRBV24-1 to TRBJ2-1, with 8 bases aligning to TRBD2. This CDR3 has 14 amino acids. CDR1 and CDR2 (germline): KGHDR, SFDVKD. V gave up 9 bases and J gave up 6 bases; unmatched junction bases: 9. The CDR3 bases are TGTGCCACCCAGGGCAGCGGGGGCACCAATGAGCAGTTCTTC. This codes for CATQGSGGTNEQFF.

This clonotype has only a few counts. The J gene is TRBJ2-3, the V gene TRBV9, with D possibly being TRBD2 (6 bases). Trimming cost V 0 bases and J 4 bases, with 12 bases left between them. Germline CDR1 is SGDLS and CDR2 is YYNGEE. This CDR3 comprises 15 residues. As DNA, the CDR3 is TGTGCCAGCAGCGTAGCCCGGGGGAGCCCAGATACGCAGTATTTT. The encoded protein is CASSVARGSPDTQYF.

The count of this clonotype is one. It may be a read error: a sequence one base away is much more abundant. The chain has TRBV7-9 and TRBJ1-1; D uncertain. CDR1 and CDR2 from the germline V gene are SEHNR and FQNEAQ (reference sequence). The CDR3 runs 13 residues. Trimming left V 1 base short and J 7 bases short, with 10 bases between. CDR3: CASSLVGIGEAFF. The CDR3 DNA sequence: TGTGCCAGCAGCTTAGTTGGGATAGGTGAAGCTTTCTTT.

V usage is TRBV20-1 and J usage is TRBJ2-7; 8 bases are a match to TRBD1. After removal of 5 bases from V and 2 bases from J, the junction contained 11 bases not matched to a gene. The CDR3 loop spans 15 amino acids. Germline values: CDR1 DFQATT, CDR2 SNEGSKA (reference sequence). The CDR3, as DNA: TGCAGTGCTGAAGGGACAGGTGGAACCACCTACGAGCAGTACTTC. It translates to CSAEGTGGTTYEQYF.

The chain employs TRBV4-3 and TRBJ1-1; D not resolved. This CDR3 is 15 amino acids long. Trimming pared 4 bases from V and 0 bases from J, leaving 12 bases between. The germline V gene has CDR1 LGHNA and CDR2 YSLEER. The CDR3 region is CASSPSRYLNTEAFF. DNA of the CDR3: TGCGCCAGCAGCCCGAGCAGGTACCTGAACACTGAAGCTTTCTTT.

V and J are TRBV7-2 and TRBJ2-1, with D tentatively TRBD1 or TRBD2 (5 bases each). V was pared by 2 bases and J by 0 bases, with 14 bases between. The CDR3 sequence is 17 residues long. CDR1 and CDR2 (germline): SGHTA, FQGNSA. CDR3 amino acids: CASSLLQRTSSYNEQFF. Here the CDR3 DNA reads TGTGCCAGCAGCTTATTACAGCGGACAAGCTCCTACAATGAGCAGTTCTTC. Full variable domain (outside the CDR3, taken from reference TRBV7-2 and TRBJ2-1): GAGVSQSPSNKVTEKGKDVELRCDPISGHTALYWYRQSLGQGLEFLIYFQGNSAPDKSGLPSDRFSAERTGGSVSTLTIQRTQQEDSAVYLCASSLLQRTSSYNEQFFGPGTRLTVL.

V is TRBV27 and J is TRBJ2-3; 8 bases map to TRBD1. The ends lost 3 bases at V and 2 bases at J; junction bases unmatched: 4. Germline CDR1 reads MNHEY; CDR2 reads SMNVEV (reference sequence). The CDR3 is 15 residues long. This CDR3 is CASSFGQGLTDTQYF. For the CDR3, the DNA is TGTGCCAGCAGTTTCGGACAGGGCCTCACAGATACGCAGTATTTT.

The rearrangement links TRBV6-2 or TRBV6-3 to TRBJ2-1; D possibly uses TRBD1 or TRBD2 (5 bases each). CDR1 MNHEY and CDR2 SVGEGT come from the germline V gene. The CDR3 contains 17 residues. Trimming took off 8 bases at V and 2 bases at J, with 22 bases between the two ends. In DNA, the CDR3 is TGTGCCAGCGGAGCAACAACTAGGGACGTCACCTACAATGAGCAGTTCTTC. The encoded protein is CASGATTRDVTYNEQFF.

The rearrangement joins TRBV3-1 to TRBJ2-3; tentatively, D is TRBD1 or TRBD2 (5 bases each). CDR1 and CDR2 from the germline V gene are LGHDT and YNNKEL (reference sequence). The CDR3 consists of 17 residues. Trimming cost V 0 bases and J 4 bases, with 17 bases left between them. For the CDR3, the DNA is TGTGCCAGCAGCCAAGAAACCCAGGCGGTGGGGGCAGATACGCAGTATTTT. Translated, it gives CASSQETQAVGADTQYF.

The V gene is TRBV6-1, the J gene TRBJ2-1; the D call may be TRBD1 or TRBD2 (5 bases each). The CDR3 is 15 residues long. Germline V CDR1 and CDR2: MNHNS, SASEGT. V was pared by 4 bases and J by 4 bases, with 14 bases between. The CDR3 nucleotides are TGTGCCAGCAGTGTTAGATGGGACCCTTACAATGAGCAGTTCTTC. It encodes CASSVRWDPYNEQFF.

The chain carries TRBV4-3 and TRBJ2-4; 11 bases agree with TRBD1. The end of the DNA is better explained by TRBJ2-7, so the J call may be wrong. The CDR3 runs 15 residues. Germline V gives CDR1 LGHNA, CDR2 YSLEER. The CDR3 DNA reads TGCGCCAGCAGCCACCGGACAGGGGGCCCTTACGAGCAGTACTTC. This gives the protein CASSHRTGGPYEQYF.

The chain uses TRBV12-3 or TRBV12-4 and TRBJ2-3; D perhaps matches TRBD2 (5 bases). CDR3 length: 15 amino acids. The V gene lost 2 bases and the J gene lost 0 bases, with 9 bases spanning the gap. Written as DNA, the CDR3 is TGTGCCAGCAGTTTACTGCGGACTAGCACAGATACGCAGTATTTT. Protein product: CASSLLRTSTDTQYF.

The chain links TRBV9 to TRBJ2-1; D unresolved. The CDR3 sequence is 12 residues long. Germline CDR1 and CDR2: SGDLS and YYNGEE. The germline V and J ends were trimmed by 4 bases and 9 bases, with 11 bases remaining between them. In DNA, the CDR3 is TGTGCCAGCAGCACCACTGGCCTTGAGCAGTTCTTC. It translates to CASSTTGLEQFF.

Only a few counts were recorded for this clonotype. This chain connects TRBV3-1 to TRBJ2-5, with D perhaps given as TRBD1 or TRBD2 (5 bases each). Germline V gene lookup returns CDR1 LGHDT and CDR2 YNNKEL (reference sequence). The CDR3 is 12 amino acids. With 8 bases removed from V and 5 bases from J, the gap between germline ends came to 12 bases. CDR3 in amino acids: CASDQWGETQYF. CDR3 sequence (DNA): TGTGCCAGCGACCAATGGGGGGAGACCCAGTACTTC.